This passage covers 9 T cell receptor beta chains from one sample sequenced in a study of Ad26.COV2.S vaccination and SARS-CoV-2 variants (dated by TCRdb to the early 2020s). The library was generated by the immunoSEQ multiplex PCR assay. The table was pulled from immuneACCESS by TCRdb, which kept in-frame rearrangements only. Such tables lose some clones; where checked, under half of the loss comes from unresolved V genes, and the rest has no known cause. The sample table contains under 550,000 clones; only one count was recorded for around 90% of them. Of the sample, about 12% is held by the ten largest clones. What this sample's treatment or condition label stands for: over 15 received Ad26.COV2.S at low or high dose, single or two shots; 5 received placebo; per-sample allocation not given. For vaccine and placebo recipients, repertoires were sequenced using samples collected on day 63 after the first injection.

The material was peripheral blood, obtained in a trial of Ad26.COV2.S vaccine versus placebo. These receptor sequences come from a person between 18 and 65 years old who received the Ad26.COV2.S COVID-19 vaccine or a placebo.

CDR3 sequence: CAWSAGHRETQYF. The CDR3 bases are TGTGCCTGGAGTGCAGGGCATCGGGAGACCCAGTACTTC. This chain uses TRBV30 with TRBJ2-5, with D maybe TRBD1 (5 bases). Trimming cost V 1 base and J 5 bases, with 11 bases left between them. CDR1 is GTSNPN, CDR2 SVGIG, per germline (reference sequence). The CDR3 has 13 amino acids.

V and J are TRBV5-1 and TRBJ1-5; 7 nucleotides agree with TRBD1. The CDR3 consists of 15 residues. Looked up from germline, CDR1 is SGHRS and CDR2 is YFSETQ. V shed 4 bases and J 2 bases; nucleotides not matched to a gene: 6. CDR3 sequence (DNA): TGCGCCAGCAGCGCGCAGGGGGGGGGCAATCAGCCCCAGCATTTT. It specifies CASSAQGGGNQPQHF.

The rearrangement uses TRBV18 and TRBJ2-5, with D uncertain. CDR3 length: 15 amino acids. V was clipped by 3 bases and J by 0 bases, with 11 bases between them. The germline V gene has CDR1 KGHSH and CDR2 LQKENI. CDR3 DNA sequence: TGTGCCAGCTCACCTCAGACACCGTACCAAGAGACCCAGTACTTC. It specifies CASSPQTPYQETQYF.

The chain recombines TRBV30 with TRBJ1-2, with 7 bases lining up with TRBD1. Looked up from germline, CDR1 is GTSNPN and CDR2 is SVGIG (reference sequence). The CDR3 covers 15 residues. Trimming took 0 bases from V and 7 from J; bases not matched to a gene: 11. CDR3 in amino acids: CAWSVRWDRLGGYTF. The CDR3 DNA reads as TGTGCCTGGAGTGTACGCTGGGACAGATTAGGTGGCTACACCTTC.

The gene calls are TRBV6-5 and TRBJ1-2, with TRBD1 identical over 7 bases. The CDR3 extends over 13 amino acids. The germline gives CDR1 MNHEY, CDR2 SVGAGI. The J segment lost 8 bases and the V segment lost 5 bases, leaving 8 bases of the junction unmatched. The chain's CDR3 is CASSPRDSRGYTF. The CDR3 nucleotides are TGTGCCAGCAGTCCCCGGGACAGCCGAGGCTACACCTTC.

This clone was recorded only once. V is TRBV6-2 or TRBV6-3 and J is TRBJ2-4; TRBD2 aligns across 13 bases. Germline V CDR1 and CDR2: MNHEY, SVGEGT. Losses at the gene ends were 1 base for V and 3 bases for J; bases not matched to a gene: 9. CDR3 size: 19 residues. The CDR3 sequence is CASSYLLAGGPVDKNIQYF. In nucleotides, the CDR3 is TGTGCCAGCAGTTACTTACTAGCGGGAGGGCCGGTGGACAAAAACATTCAGTACTTC.

V is TRBV7-2 and J is TRBJ1-1, with 7 bases fitting TRBD1. The germline V gene encodes CDR1 SGHTA and CDR2 FQGNSA. The CDR3 is 19 amino acids. J was trimmed by 6 bases and V by 1 base; bases with no gene match: 20. CDR3 DNA: TGTGCCAGCAGCTTAGGATTCAGGGGGTCCCTCCGGGGGGCGCCTGAAGCTTTCTTT. Its translation: CASSLGFRGSLRGAPEAFF.

Here the CDR3 reads CASRGQPNSNYGYTF. The CDR3 DNA sequence: TGCGCCAGCCGAGGACAGCCTAACTCAAACTATGGCTACACCTTC. J is TRBJ1-2 and V is TRBV5-1; tentative D call: TRBD1 (6 bases). Germline loops: CDR1 SGHRS, CDR2 YFSETQ. The V end was cut by 7 bases, the J end by 2 bases, with 18 bases between. The CDR3 sequence is 15 residues long. Full variable domain (rest looked up from reference TRBV5-1 and TRBJ1-2): KAGVTQTPRYLIKTRGQQVTLSCSPISGHRSVSWYQQTPGQGLQFLFEYFSETQRNKGNFPGRFSGRQFSNSRSEMNVSTLELGDSALYLCASRGQPNSNYGYTFGSGTRLTVV.

This chain links TRBV28 with TRBJ2-2; TRBD2 aligns across 10 bases. The CDR3 has 16 residues. J gave up 7 bases and V 2 bases, and 7 bases lay outside the gene matches. The germline V gene encodes CDR1 MDHEN and CDR2 SYDVKM. The CDR3 nucleotides are TGTGCCAGCAGTTTACCAGGGATAGCGGGAGGCGGGGAGCTGTTTTTT. Protein sequence: CASSLPGIAGGGELFF.